This T cell receptor beta chain stems from a study of cytomegalovirus exposure and HLA in healthy donors. At the level of the study: A preliminary data release comprised around 85 million unique TCRs obtained from HLA-typed donors. The Caucasian-associated ancestry cluster contained about four fifths of the roughly 390 genotyped donors.

This clone was detected only once. Primers: 60 Vbeta forward and 13 Jbeta reverse. The repertoire was sequenced with immunoSEQ multiplex PCR; TCRdb's copy has only in-frame clones and lacks some. The sample yields roughly 120,000 clones, around three quarters seen once. Germline V lookup: CDR1 SGHVS, CDR2 FNYEAQ. The CDR3 totals 15 residues. This receptor was obtained from a human donor in good health. The sequenced material came from PBMCs. The rearrangement links TRBV7-6 to TRBJ2-5; 12 bases map to TRBD2. The J call may be mistaken, given a closer DNA end match to TRBJ2-7. The CDR3 bases are TGTGCCAGCAGCGGTGGACTAGCGGGGCCCTACGAGCAGTACTTC. This translates into CASSGGLAGPYEQYF.